This T cell receptor (beta chain) is drawn from a study of blood T cell repertoires in COVID-19. V lost 4 bases, J lost 2 bases, and 10 bases lay in between. This CDR3 is built from 14 residues. Germline V CDR1 and CDR2: ENHRY, SYGVKD. Original handling: Nucleated cell number was recorded as an estimate derived from reference gene primer amplification. TCRdb's copy holds only in-frame clones and misses some; the assay was immunoSEQ multiplex PCR. The V and J calls and clone size are taken from that table; D and trimming were inferred from the DNA. The data hold roughly 50,000 clones, with 80% to 85% observed a single time.

Sequenced material: peripheral blood. This sequence joins TRBV10-3 and TRBJ2-3; D perhaps matches TRBD1 (5 bases). This TCR was recovered from a woman over 75 with acute or convalescent COVID-19. CDR3 bases: TGTGCCATCAGTGCCGACAGCTACACAGATACGCAGTATTTT. Its protein product is CAISADSYTDTQYF.